Following are 24 T cell receptor beta chains from one sample sequenced in a study of T cell changes during pregnancy in multiple sclerosis (dated by TCRdb to the late 2010s). Library method: the immunoSEQ multiplex PCR assay. This is the immuneACCESS table as TCRdb keeps it, with only in-frame sequences that have V and J called. A part of the clones is gone; compared with another copy, unresolved V genes explain less than half, and the rest is unexplained. Here the sample has tens of thousands of clones; about 93% occur a single time. Clones ranked in the top ten supply under 7% of the sample. This sample comprised CD8+ T cells from peripheral blood mononuclear cells, obtained in the third trimester of pregnancy. The source of these receptors is a female donor with multiple sclerosis, enrolled in a pregnancy study.

This clone was recorded a few times. This rearrangement joins TRBV7-9 to TRBJ2-3; 12 nucleotides line up with TRBD2. Germline values: CDR1 SEHNR, CDR2 FQNEAQ (reference sequence). The CDR3 is 15 residues long. Losses at the gene ends were 6 bases for V and 9 bases for J; bases not matched to a gene: 10. The CDR3 bases are TGTGCCAGCAGTCTGACTAGCGGGGGACGCGAGACGCAGTATTTT. Its protein product is CASSLTSGGRETQYF.

The chain links TRBV9 to TRBJ1-2; D may be TRBD1 (5 bases). This CDR3 region has 11 residues. Germline lookup yields CDR1 SGDLS and CDR2 YYNGEE. With 4 bases removed from V and 13 bases from J, the gap between germline ends came to 14 bases. This CDR3 is CASSSRDGSTF. The CDR3 bases are TGTGCCAGCAGCTCCCGGGACGGGAGCACCTTC. Combining the CDR3 with reference TRBV9 and TRBJ1-2 gives the whole variable domain DSGVTQTPKHLITATGQRVTLRCSPRSGDLSVYWYQQSLDQGLQFLIQYYNGEERAKGNILERFSAQQFPDLHSELNLSSLELGDSALYFCASSSRDGSTFGSGTRLTVV.

This sequence joins TRBV19 and TRBJ2-1; D possibly corresponds to TRBD2 (5 bases). The ends were cut back, 3 bases at V and 4 bases at J, with 10 bases in the middle. Germline V gives CDR1 LNHDA, CDR2 SQIVND (reference sequence). This CDR3 has 14 amino acids. The CDR3 region has the DNA TGTGCCAGTAGTATCAGTAGCGCTTACAATGAGCAGTTCTTC. Translation: CASSISSAYNEQFF.

The chain uses TRBV4-2 and TRBJ2-7, with D tentatively TRBD1 (5 bases). This CDR3 is built from 13 residues. CDR1 and CDR2 from the germline V gene are LGHNA and YNFKEQ. Trimming pared 6 bases from V and 0 bases from J, leaving 9 bases between. This CDR3 is CASSSGASYEQYF. The DNA for the CDR3 is TGTGCCAGCAGTAGTGGGGCCTCCTACGAGCAGTACTTC.

The chain is built from TRBV7-8 and TRBJ1-1; D is uncertain. CDR3 length: 13 amino acids. Trimming shortened V by 5 bases and J by 4 bases, and 11 bases separated the two germline ends. Germline V gene sequence: CDR1 SGHVS, CDR2 FQNEAQ. The CDR3 sequence is CASSEGRSTEAFF. CDR3 sequence (DNA): TGTGCCAGCAGCGAAGGGAGGTCCACTGAAGCTTTCTTT. The full variable domain, completed using reference TRBV7-8 and TRBJ1-1, is GAGVSQSPRYKVAKRGQDVALRCDPISGHVSLFWYQQALGQGPEFLTYFQNEAQLDKSGLPSDRFFAERPEGSVSTLKIQRTQQEDSAVYLCASSEGRSTEAFFGQGTRLTVV.

V and J are TRBV2 and TRBJ1-2, with D uncertain. The germline V gene encodes CDR1 SNHLY and CDR2 FYNNEI. The CDR3 runs 15 residues. Deletions cut 0 bases from V and 3 bases from J, with 11 bases between. CDR3: CASSEALWADYGYTF. The CDR3 DNA follows: TGTGCCAGCAGTGAAGCGTTATGGGCAGACTATGGCTACACCTTC.

The chain employs TRBV28 and TRBJ2-7; D is possibly TRBD1 (5 bases). V shed 7 bases and J shed 3 bases, with 16 bases lying between them. CDR3 length equals 14 residues. Germline-derived CDR1 and CDR2 are MDHEN and SYDVKM. CDR3 bases: TGTGCCAGCACAGGGTTTGGAGATCTCTACGAGCAGTACTTC. Its protein is CASTGFGDLYEQYF.

CDR3 amino acids: CASSPARTSGTDTGELFF. CDR3 sequence (DNA): TGTGCCAGCAGCCCAGCCCGGACTAGCGGGACAGACACCGGGGAGCTGTTTTTT. The gene calls are TRBV6-4 and TRBJ2-2, with 12 bases aligning to TRBD2. Germline values: CDR1 MRHNA, CDR2 SNTAGT. After removal of 6 bases from V and 3 bases from J, the junction contained 11 bases not matched to a gene. The CDR3 runs to 18 residues.

The gene calls are TRBV11-1 and TRBJ2-1, with D possibly being TRBD2 (6 bases). The germline V and J ends were trimmed by 2 bases and 4 bases, with 15 bases remaining between them. The germline V gene encodes CDR1 SGHAT and CDR2 FQDESV (reference sequence). This CDR3 comprises 16 residues. The CDR3 is CASSLRRENKYNEQFF. The CDR3 DNA is TGTGCCAGCAGCTTACGTCGGGAGAATAAGTACAATGAGCAGTTCTTC.

This chain links TRBV7-6 with TRBJ2-2; the match to TRBD1 covers 8 bases. The length of the CDR3 is 14 residues. Trimming cost V 3 bases and J 4 bases; bases outside gene matches: 1. Germline assignment: CDR1 SGHVS and CDR2 FNYEAQ. CDR3 coding DNA: TGTGCCAGCAGCTTGACAGGGGTCACCGGGGAGCTGTTTTTT. Translated, it gives CASSLTGVTGELFF.

The gene calls are TRBV7-9 and TRBJ2-2; 7 nucleotides align to TRBD2. CDR1 SEHNR and CDR2 FQNEAQ come from the germline V gene (reference sequence). The V gene end was trimmed by 7 bases and the J gene end by 4 bases; junction bases not matched to a gene: 6. The CDR3 has 14 amino acids. This chain's CDR3 is CASIPAGVTGELFF. The CDR3 nucleotides read TGTGCCAGCATCCCGGCGGGGGTCACCGGGGAGCTGTTTTTT.

The V gene is TRBV30, the J gene TRBJ2-7; TRBD2 agrees at 10 bases. V lost 0 bases and J lost 3; bases outside the gene matches: 2. Germline CDR1 reads GTSNPN; CDR2 reads SVGIG (reference sequence). CDR3 length: 14 residues. CDR3 amino acids: CAWSVLAGSYEQYF. The DNA of the CDR3 is TGTGCCTGGAGTGTACTAGCGGGAAGCTACGAGCAGTACTTC.

This rearrangement joins TRBV27 to TRBJ2-7, with 7 positions matching TRBD1. Per germline, CDR1 MNHEY and CDR2 SMNVEV (reference sequence). Unmatched junction bases numbered 7, after V lost 5 bases and J lost 6 bases. The CDR3 consists of 13 residues. The CDR3 spells CASSPTHRGEQYF. Here the CDR3 DNA reads TGTGCCAGCAGTCCTACCCACAGGGGCGAGCAGTACTTC.

This clone was detected only once. The CDR3 sequence: CASSFMDRDGYTF. CDR3 bases: TGTGCCAGCAGCTTCATGGACAGGGATGGCTACACCTTC. This chain connects TRBV7-9 to TRBJ1-2; 8 nucleotides line up with TRBD1. Germline loops: CDR1 SEHNR, CDR2 FQNEAQ (reference sequence). The CDR3 loop spans 13 amino acids. V was clipped by 3 bases and J by 6 bases; unmatched bases: 3.

The sample holds one count of this clone. This chain uses TRBV19 with TRBJ2-3; 10 bases map to TRBD1. V was pared by 5 bases and J by 3 bases, with 5 bases of the junction left unmatched. Germline V gives CDR1 LNHDA, CDR2 SQIVND (reference sequence). CDR3 length: 15 residues. The CDR3 here is CASSPRDRGTDTQYF. CDR3 nucleotides: TGTGCCAGTAGTCCCCGGGACAGGGGTACAGATACGCAGTATTTT.

J is TRBJ1-2 and V is TRBV4-1; TRBD1 agrees at 10 bases. V shed 2 bases and J 6 bases; nucleotides not matched to a gene: 3. The CDR3 runs 14 residues. Germline-derived CDR1 and CDR2 are MGHRA and YSYEKL. CDR3 nucleotides: TGCGCCAGCAGCCAATCGACAGGGGGCGATGGCTACACCTTC. Encoded protein: CASSQSTGGDGYTF.

This rearrangement joins TRBV2 to TRBJ2-2, with 8 bases identical to TRBD2. CDR3 length equals 16 residues. V was pared by 4 bases and J by 0 bases, with 4 bases of the junction left unmatched. Germline values: CDR1 SNHLY, CDR2 FYNNEI. The CDR3 reads CASSGSGGPNTGELFF. The CDR3 DNA sequence: TGTGCCAGCAGTGGATCGGGGGGGCCGAACACCGGGGAGCTGTTTTTT.

The rearrangement uses TRBV18 and TRBJ2-3, with unresolved D. This CDR3 is built from 16 residues. V lost 3 bases and J 2 bases, leaving 15 bases between the germline ends. Germline CDR1 reads KGHSH; CDR2 reads LQKENI. CDR3 residues: CASSPVDTPATDTQYF. For the CDR3, the DNA is TGTGCCAGCTCACCGGTCGACACCCCGGCCACAGATACGCAGTATTTT.

This clone was counted a few times. This chain connects TRBV11-2 to TRBJ2-7, with D possibly TRBD1 on 5 matching bases. The V end lost 1 base, the J end lost 3 bases, and 13 bases lay between the germline ends. Germline CDR1 reads SGHAT; CDR2 reads FQNNGV. The length of the CDR3 is 15 residues. DNA of the CDR3: TGTGCCAGCAGCTTAGGCAGGGTCCGTTTCTACGAGCAGTACTTC. Protein sequence: CASSLGRVRFYEQYF.

The chain employs TRBV4-3 and TRBJ1-6; D uncertain. Trimming took off 3 bases at V and 14 bases at J, with 17 bases between the two ends. The CDR3 loop spans 14 amino acids. CDR1 and CDR2 from the germline V gene are LGHNA and YSLEER. The CDR3 is CASSHLGELASLHF. The CDR3 DNA reads as TGCGCCAGCAGCCATCTGGGTGAGCTAGCATCCCTCCACTTT.

The V and J genes are TRBV13 and TRBJ2-1; 11 nucleotides agree with TRBD2. V shed 5 bases, J shed 4 bases, and the junction held 4 bases outside the gene matches. From germline, CDR1 is PRHDT and CDR2 FYEKMQ (reference sequence). The CDR3 is 15 residues long. The CDR3 region is CASSLGLAVYNEQFF. The CDR3 DNA reads TGTGCCAGCAGCCTGGGACTAGCGGTTTACAATGAGCAGTTCTTC.

This chain joins TRBV6-1 and TRBJ1-1; D gene ambiguous. This CDR3 comprises 16 residues. The V end was cut by 1 base, the J end by 1 base, with 13 bases between. Germline V gene sequence: CDR1 MNHNS, CDR2 SASEGT. DNA for the CDR3: TGTGCCAGCAGTGAAGATAATGTTTCGTGGAACACTGAAGCTTTCTTT. Translating gives CASSEDNVSWNTEAFF.

This chain links TRBV19 with TRBJ2-1; 8 bases are shared with TRBD1. Germline V gives CDR1 LNHDA, CDR2 SQIVND (reference sequence). The CDR3 runs 13 residues. The V segment lost 7 bases and the J segment 8 bases; nucleotides outside the gene matches: 7. CDR3 coding DNA: TGTGCCAGTACCCAACAGGGGGGCCATGAGCAGTTCTTC. Its translation is CASTQQGGHEQFF.

This rearrangement joins TRBV5-4 to TRBJ2-5, with 9 bases aligning to TRBD2. This CDR3 is 17 amino acids long. J gave up 1 base and V 4 bases, and 11 bases lay outside the gene matches. CDR1 is SGHNT and CDR2 is YYREEE in the germline V gene (reference sequence). The CDR3 here is CASSHVGGLAPQETQYF. The CDR3 nucleotides read TGTGCCAGCAGCCACGTCGGGGGACTAGCTCCCCAAGAGACCCAGTACTTC.